Below, one TCR beta chain is given with its context. Data came from immunoSEQ multiplex PCR; TCRdb stores just in-frame clones and leaves some out. The sample yields 450,000 to 650,000 clones, roughly 79% seen once. This entry comes from a study of shared clonotypes between healthy human individuals. Germline V gives CDR1 LNHDA, CDR2 SQIVND (reference sequence). The CDR3 runs to 14 residues. Germline trimming cut 4 bases from V and 8 bases from J; bases unmatched to any gene: 5. The sequenced sample was PBMCs. V is TRBV19 and J is TRBJ1-4; TRBD1 aligns across 9 bases. The clonotype comes from a woman aged 40-49 years in good health. Some clones in this sample may be carry-over from other donors' samples. CDR3 protein: CASSTGTGFEKLFF. The DNA for the CDR3 is TGTGCCAGTAGTACCGGGACAGGGTTCGAAAAACTGTTTTTT. The whole variable domain, remainder taken from reference TRBV19 and TRBJ1-4, is DGGITQSPKYLFRKEGQNVTLSCEQNLNHDAMYWYRQDPGQGLRLIYYSQIVNDFQKGDIAEGYSVSREKKESFPLTVTSAQKNPTAFYLCASSTGTGFEKLFFGSGTQLSVL.